The next 7 T cell receptor beta chains were all read from a single sample in a study of T cell responses to AZD1222 COVID-19 vaccine. The table came from immunoSEQ multiplex PCR; TCRdb's copy has only in-frame clones and leaves some out. The table shows about 84,000 clones, with 80% to 90% occurring only once. Source: peripheral blood, taken 28 days after the second AZD1222 dose. The receptor source for this set is an adult who received the AZD1222 COVID-19 vaccine.

This clone was counted only a few times. The CDR3 sequence: CASSLDRQGFYTEAFF. CDR3 DNA: TGTGCCAGCAGCTTGGATCGACAGGGGTTCTACACTGAAGCTTTCTTT. The genes are TRBV5-5 and TRBJ1-1; TRBD1 agrees at 8 bases. The CDR3 totals 16 residues. Germline V CDR1 and CDR2: SGHKS, YYEKEE (reference sequence). V lost 0 bases, J lost 3 bases, and 7 bases stayed unmatched.

The rearrangement joins TRBV28 to TRBJ2-2; no clear D. Trimming cost V 7 bases and J 6 bases, with 9 bases left between them. CDR1 and CDR2 (germline): MDHEN, SYDVKM. The CDR3 totals 12 residues. The CDR3 bases are TGTGCCAGCAACCCTGGAGCCGGGGAGCTGTTTTTT. Its protein is CASNPGAGELFF.

This sequence joins TRBV7-9 and TRBJ1-6, with D maybe TRBD1 (5 bases). The CDR3 spans 15 residues. Germline V gene data show CDR1 as SEHNR and CDR2 as FQNEAQ (reference sequence). Trimming took 1 base from V and 8 from J, leaving 12 bases between them. This CDR3 is CASSLVLEGDSPLHF. In DNA, the CDR3 is TGTGCCAGCAGCTTAGTCCTAGAAGGGGATTCACCCCTCCACTTT.

V usage is TRBV7-9 and J usage is TRBJ2-3, with TRBD2 identical over 13 bases. CDR3 length: 17 amino acids. From germline, CDR1 is SEHNR and CDR2 FQNEAQ (reference sequence). The ends lost 4 bases at V and 3 bases at J; junction bases unmatched: 7. DNA of the CDR3: TGTGCCAGCAGCTATAGGTCGGGACTAGCGGGGACAGATACGCAGTATTTT. Translated, it gives CASSYRSGLAGTDTQYF. Full variable domain (missing parts from reference TRBV7-9 and TRBJ2-3): DTGVSQNPRHKITKRGQNVTFRCDPISEHNRLYWYRQTLGQGPEFLTYFQNEAQLEKSRLLSDRFSAERPKGSFSTLEIQRTEQGDSAMYLCASSYRSGLAGTDTQYFGPGTRLTVL.

The rearrangement joins TRBV5-1 to TRBJ2-7; a weak D match, TRBD1 (5 bases). Germline-derived CDR1 and CDR2 are SGHRS and YFSETQ. The germline V and J ends were trimmed by 4 bases and 5 bases, with 10 bases remaining between them. The CDR3 runs to 12 residues. The CDR3 nucleotides read TGCGCCAGCAGCCCAAGGGGCGACGAGCAGTACTTC. Translating it yields CASSPRGDEQYF.

This chain uses TRBV2 with TRBJ2-3; D remains unclear. V gave up 5 bases and J gave up 0 bases, with 3 bases separating them. The CDR3 totals 12 residues. CDR1 and CDR2 (germline): SNHLY, FYNNEI. The CDR3 coding sequence is TGTGCCAGCAGTCACAGCACAGATACGCAGTATTTT. It specifies CASSHSTDTQYF.

There are a few counts of this clone. The rearrangement uses TRBV2 and TRBJ2-1, with 9 bases that match TRBD2. The CDR3 sequence is 14 residues long. The V gene end was trimmed by 1 base and the J gene end by 5 bases; junction bases not matched to a gene: 0. Germline CDR1 SNHLY, CDR2 FYNNEI. The CDR3: CASSEGTSDNEQFF. CDR3 DNA: TGTGCCAGCAGTGAAGGGACTAGCGACAATGAGCAGTTCTTC.